Following are 31 T cell receptor beta chains from one sample sequenced in a study of control samples from healthy donors and cancer patients (dated by TCRdb to between 2020 and 2021). Library preparation used the immunoSEQ multiplex PCR assay. The immuneACCESS repertoire file appears here via TCRdb, limited to in-frame rearrangements. These files lack a portion of the clones; in checked studies, under half of the deficit traces to unresolved V genes, and the cause of the others is not known. The sample contains 45,000 or so clones, 75% to 95% of them found a single time. Of the sample, approximately 23% falls within the top ten clones. What was sequenced was PBMCs. These receptors were obtained from a woman between 40 and 55 years old with head and neck cancer.

The rearrangement uses TRBV28 and TRBJ2-7; D is possibly TRBD2 (5 bases). V lost 3 bases and J 2 bases, leaving 5 bases between the germline ends. Germline V lookup: CDR1 MDHEN, CDR2 SYDVKM. The CDR3 sequence is 12 residues long. The CDR3 DNA reads TGTGCCAGCAGTTTCGGGACCTACGAGCAGTACTTC. Its protein is CASSFGTYEQYF.

The chain combines TRBV10-3 with TRBJ2-7; D may match TRBD1 or TRBD2 (5 bases each). This CDR3 spans 13 amino acids. Trimming pared 10 bases from V and 1 base from J, leaving 14 bases between. Germline CDR1 reads ENHRY; CDR2 reads SYGVKD. The CDR3 nucleotides read TGTGCCACTTACTCAGAGGGGTCCTACGAGCAGTACTTC. This translates into CATYSEGSYEQYF.

The chain recombines TRBV28 with TRBJ1-1, with TRBD1 matching over 7 bases. Germline assignment: CDR1 MDHEN and CDR2 SYDVKM. V was pared by 5 bases and J by 2 bases, with 11 bases of the junction left unmatched. This CDR3 spans 16 amino acids. CDR3 in amino acids: CASSALDRDLNTEAFF. In DNA, the CDR3 is TGTGCCAGCAGTGCTTTAGACAGGGACCTTAACACTGAAGCTTTCTTT. Combining the CDR3 with reference TRBV28 and TRBJ1-1 gives the whole variable domain DVKVTQSSRYLVKRTGEKVFLECVQDMDHENMFWYRQDPGLGLRLIYFSYDVKMKEKGDIPEGYSVSREKKERFSLILESASTNQTSMYLCASSALDRDLNTEAFFGQGTRLTVV.

The V call is TRBV6-6, the J call TRBJ1-1; TRBD1 is a possible D gene (5 bases). Germline V gives CDR1 MNHNY, CDR2 SVGAGI (reference sequence). The CDR3 runs to 14 residues. V lost 7 bases to trimming and J lost 1 base, with 13 bases between them. For the CDR3, the DNA is TGTGCCAGCACTCCTGACAGACAGAACACTGAAGCTTTCTTT. It translates to CASTPDRQNTEAFF.

The rearrangement links TRBV19 to TRBJ2-3, with D unresolved. Germline CDR1 LNHDA, CDR2 SQIVND (reference sequence). With 6 bases removed from V and 4 bases from J, the gap between germline ends came to 20 bases. The CDR3 runs 16 residues. CDR3 coding DNA: TGTGCCAGTAGCCCAGTCACGGTTGCGTGGGCAGATACGCAGTATTTT. Protein: CASSPVTVAWADTQYF.

The CDR3 DNA reads as TGCAGCGCTGGGACAAACAATCAGCCCCAGCATTTT. Its protein is CSAGTNNQPQHF. The chain recombines TRBV29-1 with TRBJ1-5; TRBD1 is a possible D gene (6 bases). V was pared by 7 bases and J by 3 bases, with 10 bases between. The CDR3 spans 12 residues. CDR1 SQVTM and CDR2 ANQGSEA come from the germline V gene. Full variable domain (outside the CDR3, taken from reference TRBV29-1 and TRBJ1-5): SAVISQKPSRDICQRGTSLTIQCQVDSQVTMMFWYRQQPGQSLTLIATANQGSEATYESGFVIDKFPISRPNLTFSTLTVSNMSPEDSSIYLCSAGTNNQPQHFGDGTRLSIL.

In the case of this clone: In the same sample, other DNA sequences code for this CDR3. The chain joins TRBV7-2 to TRBJ2-2; TRBD2 might be the D (6 bases). Germline V gene sequence: CDR1 SGHTA, CDR2 FQGNSA. Trimming removed 0 bases at V and 5 bases at J, with 10 bases between. CDR3 length: 15 residues. The CDR3 nucleotides are TGTGCCAGCAGCTTAGCGACGGGGGTTACCGGGGAGCTGTTTTTT. This gives the protein CASSLATGVTGELFF. The full variable domain, rest sourced from reference TRBV7-2 and TRBJ2-2, is GAGVSQSPSNKVTEKGKDVELRCDPISGHTALYWYRQSLGQGLEFLIYFQGNSAPDKSGLPSDRFSAERTGGSVSTLTIQRTQQEDSAVYLCASSLATGVTGELFFGEGSRLTVL.

The chain combines TRBV9 with TRBJ2-7; no firm D call. CDR3 size: 14 residues. Germline V gene data show CDR1 as SGDLS and CDR2 as YYNGEE. V lost 0 bases and J 7 bases, leaving 14 bases between the germline ends. The CDR3 nucleotides read TGTGCCAGCAGCGTAGGCGAATGGAGTGGGGAGCAGTACTTC. It translates to CASSVGEWSGEQYF.

The chain recombines TRBV5-1 with TRBJ2-7, with D tentatively TRBD2 (6 bases). Germline loops: CDR1 SGHRS, CDR2 YFSETQ. The CDR3 consists of 16 residues. Trimming cost V 4 bases and J 2 bases, with 19 bases left between them. The CDR3 loop reads CASSVYGGPPTYEQYF. The CDR3 nucleotides read TGCGCCAGCAGCGTGTACGGGGGACCTCCGACCTACGAGCAGTACTTC.

V gene TRBV6-1 combines with J gene TRBJ2-2; 16 bases match TRBD2. Germline lookup yields CDR1 MNHNS and CDR2 SASEGT. The CDR3 has 18 residues. J was trimmed by 5 bases and V by 2 bases; bases with no gene match: 5. The CDR3, as DNA: TGTGCCAGCAGTGAACAGGGACTAGCGGGGGGGAGGACCGGGGAGCTGTTTTTT. It is translated as CASSEQGLAGGRTGELFF.

The chain carries TRBV28 and TRBJ1-2, with a tentative D call TRBD1 (6 bases). Germline-derived CDR1 and CDR2 are MDHEN and SYDVKM. The CDR3 extends over 13 amino acids. Trimming cost V 6 bases and J 0 bases, with 8 bases left between them. The CDR3 loop is CASRDSTNYGYTF. DNA of the CDR3: TGTGCCAGCAGGGACAGCACTAACTATGGCTACACCTTC.

The DNA of the CDR3 is TGTGCCAGCAGCCCGACAGGGGTGAGCTACGAGCAGTACTTC. It specifies CASSPTGVSYEQYF. The chain has TRBV7-9 and TRBJ2-7; TRBD1 agrees at 8 bases. After removal of 5 bases from V and 3 bases from J, the junction contained 6 bases not matched to a gene. Looked up from germline, CDR1 is SEHNR and CDR2 is FQNEAQ (reference sequence). The CDR3 consists of 14 residues.

This chain uses TRBV5-1 with TRBJ1-1; D call uncertain. This CDR3 spans 16 amino acids. The V gene lost 2 bases and the J gene lost 0 bases, with 14 bases spanning the gap. Germline V gene lookup returns CDR1 SGHRS and CDR2 YFSETQ. The CDR3 is CASSFKITELNTEAFF. The CDR3 DNA follows: TGCGCCAGCAGCTTTAAAATAACGGAATTGAACACTGAAGCTTTCTTT.

The chain carries TRBV30 and TRBJ1-3; D possibly corresponds to TRBD1 (5 bases). The CDR3 contains 14 residues. Trimming removed 3 bases at V and 0 bases at J, with 9 bases between. CDR1 is GTSNPN, CDR2 SVGIG, per germline (reference sequence). Here the CDR3 DNA reads TGTGCCTGGAGCAAAGGGGACTCTGGAAACACCATATATTTT. Translation: CAWSKGDSGNTIYF.

This sequence joins TRBV5-1 and TRBJ2-3; a possible D gene is TRBD1 (5 bases). This CDR3 spans 16 amino acids. Trimming stripped 0 bases from V and 1 base from J, with 12 bases between. Germline V gene lookup returns CDR1 SGHRS and CDR2 YFSETQ. The CDR3 sequence: CASSLVPRVGTDTQYF. The CDR3 DNA is TGCGCCAGCAGCTTGGTCCCCAGGGTGGGCACAGATACGCAGTATTTT. Together with reference TRBV5-1 and TRBJ2-3, the CDR3 gives the full variable domain: KAGVTQTPRYLIKTRGQQVTLSCSPISGHRSVSWYQQTPGQGLQFLFEYFSETQRNKGNFPGRFSGRQFSNSRSEMNVSTLELGDSALYLCASSLVPRVGTDTQYFGPGTRLTVL.

The chain carries TRBV11-2 and TRBJ1-6, with D possibly matching TRBD1 (5 bases). The CDR3 has 13 residues. Germline values: CDR1 SGHAT, CDR2 FQNNGV. V was clipped by 6 bases and J by 7 bases, with 10 bases between them. The DNA of the CDR3 is TGTGCCAGCAGTATTGGGGGGAATTCACCCCTCCACTTT. It codes for CASSIGGNSPLHF.

The chain uses TRBV1 and TRBJ2-7. TRBV1 is a pseudogene. This CDR3 is 18 amino acids long. The CDR3 region is CTSSRGRVWARGPYEQYF. The CDR3 nucleotides read TGCACCAGCAGCCGCGGCCGAGTCTGGGCGCGAGGTCCCTACGAGCAGTACTTC.

The V call is TRBV14, the J call TRBJ1-2, with D tentatively TRBD1 (5 bases). The germline V gene encodes CDR1 SGHDN and CDR2 FVKESK. The CDR3 has 13 residues. The V end lost 2 bases, the J end lost 6 bases, and 10 bases lay between the germline ends. In DNA form, the CDR3 reads TGTGCCAGCAGCCAATGGAGCAGGGATGGCTACACCTTC. Translated, it gives CASSQWSRDGYTF.

The gene calls are TRBV5-1 and TRBJ1-1; tentative D call: TRBD1 (5 bases). CDR3 size: 13 residues. The V gene lost 4 bases and the J gene lost 1 base, with 8 bases spanning the gap. Germline CDR1 and CDR2: SGHRS and YFSETQ. CDR3 DNA: TGCGCCAGCAGCGAGCAGGGGAACACTGAAGCTTTCTTT. It translates to CASSEQGNTEAFF.

This CDR3 reads CASSSDLGTSGPYEQYF. CDR3 nucleotides: TGTGCCAGCAGCTCTGACCTCGGGACTAGCGGTCCCTACGAGCAGTACTTC. The V call is TRBV28, the J call TRBJ2-7; the match to TRBD2 covers 11 bases. CDR1 is MDHEN, CDR2 SYDVKM, per germline. This CDR3 comprises 17 residues. V gave up 6 bases and J gave up 2 bases; unmatched junction bases: 12.

The chain combines TRBV27 with TRBJ2-7; D may match TRBD1 or TRBD2 (5 bases each). Germline V gene data show CDR1 as MNHEY and CDR2 as SMNVEV (reference sequence). Trimming left V 3 bases short and J 2 bases short, with 20 bases between. The CDR3 runs to 17 residues. The CDR3 here is CASSFTPPQGATYEQYF. CDR3 nucleotides: TGTGCCAGCAGTTTTACGCCCCCCCAGGGAGCAACCTACGAGCAGTACTTC.

V is TRBV12-3 or TRBV12-4 and J is TRBJ1-2; D gene uncertain. With 7 bases removed from V and 7 bases from J, the gap between germline ends came to 13 bases. This CDR3 has 12 amino acids. In DNA form, the CDR3 reads TGTGCCAGCACTAGGAGGGATTCTGGCTACACCTTC. It codes for CASTRRDSGYTF.

This rearrangement joins TRBV3-1 (or the pseudogene TRBV3-2) to TRBJ1-6; a weak D match, TRBD1 (6 bases). There are 14 residues in the CDR3. In germline, CDR1 is LGHDT, CDR2 YNNKEL (reference sequence). V dropped 7 bases and J dropped 8 bases, with 15 bases sitting between them. CDR3 region: CASTTQGFDSPLHF. The CDR3 DNA reads as TGTGCCAGCACTACCCAGGGGTTCGATTCACCCCTCCACTTT.

This chain joins TRBV21-1 and TRBJ2-2. TRBV21-1 is a documented pseudogene. CDR3 length equals 16 residues. The CDR3 spells CASSIPRAQGGGELFF. The DNA for the CDR3 is TGTGCCAGCAGCATTCCCCGGGCACAGGGAGGAGGAGAGCTGTTTTTT.

The chain couples TRBV3-1 (or the pseudogene TRBV3-2) to TRBJ2-7, with D hard to call. Per germline, CDR1 LGHDT and CDR2 YNNKEL (reference sequence). The length of the CDR3 is 11 residues. Trimming stripped 2 bases from V and 5 bases from J, with 4 bases between. In DNA form, the CDR3 reads TGTGCCAGCAGCCAATCTCACGAGCAGTACTTC. Its protein is CASSQSHEQYF.

This chain uses TRBV27 with TRBJ2-1, with 8 bases lining up with TRBD2. The ends lost 8 bases at V and 4 bases at J; junction bases unmatched: 10. Germline V gene lookup returns CDR1 MNHEY and CDR2 SMNVEV (reference sequence). The CDR3 sequence is 15 residues long. The CDR3 DNA sequence: TGTGCCAGCGCCCAGTTGGCGGGAGGTTACAATGAGCAGTTCTTC. Translation: CASAQLAGGYNEQFF.

The chain couples TRBV11-2 to TRBJ1-1; D is undetermined. The CDR3 spans 16 residues. Trimming cost V 1 base and J 0 bases, with 12 bases left between them. Germline assignment: CDR1 SGHAT and CDR2 FQNNGV. The CDR3 spells CASSLVRAPVNTEAFF. CDR3 sequence (DNA): TGTGCCAGCAGCTTAGTTCGAGCCCCGGTGAACACTGAAGCTTTCTTT.

CDR3 DNA sequence: TGTGCCAGCAGCGGCCCGGCAGCGGGAACCTACGAGCAGTACTTC. Its translation: CASSGPAAGTYEQYF. The chain joins TRBV7-2 to TRBJ2-7; 7 bases match TRBD2. Germline-derived CDR1 and CDR2 are SGHTA and FQGNSA. The V gene end was trimmed by 5 bases and the J gene end by 2 bases; junction bases not matched to a gene: 9. CDR3 size: 15 residues.

This clone was seen only once. This chain connects TRBV12-3 or TRBV12-4 to TRBJ2-2, with a tentative D call TRBD2 (6 bases). The V end was cut by 6 bases, the J end by 4 bases, with 9 bases between. This CDR3 has 13 amino acids. CDR3 DNA sequence: TGTGCCAGCAGCCAGGGAGGCACCGGGGAGCTGTTTTTT. Its translation: CASSQGGTGELFF.

The chain carries TRBV6-6 and TRBJ2-7; 9 bases match TRBD1. Germline V CDR1 and CDR2: MNHNY, SVGAGI (reference sequence). The ends lost 5 bases at V and 0 bases at J; junction bases unmatched: 5. The CDR3 loop spans 15 amino acids. In nucleotides, the CDR3 is TGTGCCAGCAGTCCCGGGACAGGGTTCTCCTACGAGCAGTACTTC. Protein product: CASSPGTGFSYEQYF.

This chain links TRBV20-1 with TRBJ1-1, with a possible D match to TRBD1 (6 bases). Between the trimmed V and J ends, which lost 3 bases and 7 bases, there was a span of 9 bases. The CDR3 runs 11 residues. Germline V gene sequence: CDR1 DFQATT, CDR2 SNEGSKA (reference sequence). The CDR3 nucleotides are TGCAGTGCTAGGAGACAGGTTGAAGCTTTCTTT. It is translated as CSARRQVEAFF.